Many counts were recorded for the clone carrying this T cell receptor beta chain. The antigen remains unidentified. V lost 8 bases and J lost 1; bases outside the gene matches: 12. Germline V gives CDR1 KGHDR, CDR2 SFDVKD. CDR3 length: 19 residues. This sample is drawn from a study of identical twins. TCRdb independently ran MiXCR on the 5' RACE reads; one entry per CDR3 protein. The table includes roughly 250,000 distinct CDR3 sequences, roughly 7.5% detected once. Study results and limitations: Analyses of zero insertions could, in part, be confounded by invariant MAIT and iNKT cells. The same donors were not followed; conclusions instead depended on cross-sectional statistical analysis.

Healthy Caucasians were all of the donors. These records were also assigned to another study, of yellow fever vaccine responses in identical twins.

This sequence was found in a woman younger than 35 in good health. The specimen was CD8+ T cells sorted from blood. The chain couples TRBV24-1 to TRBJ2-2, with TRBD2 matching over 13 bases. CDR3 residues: CATTRTSGSVTMNTGELFF. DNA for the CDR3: TGTGCCACCACCCGGACTAGCGGGAGTGTAACAATGAACACCGGGGAGCTGTTTTTT.